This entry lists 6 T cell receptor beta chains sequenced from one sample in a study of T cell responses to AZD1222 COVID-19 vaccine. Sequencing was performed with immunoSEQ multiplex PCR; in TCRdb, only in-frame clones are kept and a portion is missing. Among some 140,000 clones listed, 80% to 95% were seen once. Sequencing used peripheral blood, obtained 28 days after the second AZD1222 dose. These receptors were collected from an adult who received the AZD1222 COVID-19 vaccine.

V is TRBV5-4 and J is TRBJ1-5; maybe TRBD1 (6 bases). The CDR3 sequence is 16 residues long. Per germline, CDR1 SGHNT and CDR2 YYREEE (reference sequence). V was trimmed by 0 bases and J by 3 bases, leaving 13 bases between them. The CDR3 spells CASSLDPGVANQPQHF. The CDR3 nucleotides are TGTGCCAGCAGCTTGGATCCAGGGGTGGCCAATCAGCCCCAGCATTTT.

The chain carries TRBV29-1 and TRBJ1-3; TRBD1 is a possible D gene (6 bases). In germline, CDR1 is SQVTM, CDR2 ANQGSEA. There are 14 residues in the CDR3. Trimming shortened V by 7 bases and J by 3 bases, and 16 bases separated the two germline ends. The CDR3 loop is CSAWTAGIGNTIYF. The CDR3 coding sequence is TGCAGCGCGTGGACAGCCGGAATTGGAAACACCATATATTTT.

The CDR3 coding sequence is TGTGCCAGCAGTTTACGTTCGGGGCCAGGTAGCTCTGGGGCCAACGTCCTGACTTTC. As protein: CASSLRSGPGSSGANVLTF. The gene calls are TRBV27 and TRBJ2-6; D is perhaps TRBD1 or TRBD2 (5 bases each). V lost 2 bases and J lost 0, with 17 bases in between. CDR3 length equals 19 residues. Germline V CDR1 and CDR2: MNHEY, SMNVEV (reference sequence).

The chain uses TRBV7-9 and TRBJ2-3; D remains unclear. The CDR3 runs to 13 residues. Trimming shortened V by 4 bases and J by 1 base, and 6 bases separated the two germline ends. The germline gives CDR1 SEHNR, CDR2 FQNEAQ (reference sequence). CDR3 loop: CASSWERTDTQYF. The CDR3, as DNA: TGTGCCAGCAGCTGGGAACGCACAGATACGCAGTATTTT.

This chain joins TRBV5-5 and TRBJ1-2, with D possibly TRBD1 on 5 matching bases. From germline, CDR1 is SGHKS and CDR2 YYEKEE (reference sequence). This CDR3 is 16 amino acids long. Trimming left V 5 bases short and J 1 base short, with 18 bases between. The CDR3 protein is CASREFVQGDNYGYTF. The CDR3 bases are TGTGCCAGCAGAGAGTTCGTGCAGGGTGATAACTATGGCTACACCTTC.

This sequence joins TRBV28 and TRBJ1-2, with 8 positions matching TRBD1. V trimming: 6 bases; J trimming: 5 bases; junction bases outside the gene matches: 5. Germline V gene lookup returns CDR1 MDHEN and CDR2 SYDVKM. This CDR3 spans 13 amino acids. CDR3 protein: CASRAGGLYGYTF. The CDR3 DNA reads TGTGCCAGCAGAGCAGGGGGCTTGTATGGCTACACCTTC.